Sequencing of this T cell receptor beta chain was carried out in a study of cytomegalovirus exposure and HLA in healthy donors. Study-wide results and limits: Being productive about 90% or about 30% of the time was typical of most TCR beta V segments in an earlier analysis.

In regard to this clone: What it binds is unknown.

V lost 5 bases, J lost 6 bases, and 20 bases lay in between. Germline loops: CDR1 LNHDA, CDR2 SQIVND (reference sequence). The CDR3 extends over 16 amino acids. PCR amplification relied on 60 Vbeta primers (plus 13 Jbeta primers). TCRdb keeps only in-frame clones here, not all; method: immunoSEQ multiplex PCR. The sample totals approximately 110,000 clones. This TCR was sampled from a man between 18 and 29 years old in good health and CMV-seronegative. The genes are TRBV19 and TRBJ1-5; tentative D call: TRBD1 (6 bases). Sequences were obtained from PBMCs. CDR3 nucleotide sequence: TGTGCCAGTAGTCACAGGACAAGGGGGGGCATTCAGCCCCAGCATTTT. Translated, it gives CASSHRTRGGIQPQHF. The whole variable domain, remainder taken from reference TRBV19 and TRBJ1-5, is DGGITQSPKYLFRKEGQNVTLSCEQNLNHDAMYWYRQDPGQGLRLIYYSQIVNDFQKGDIAEGYSVSREKKESFPLTVTSAQKNPTAFYLCASSHRTRGGIQPQHFGDGTRLSIL.